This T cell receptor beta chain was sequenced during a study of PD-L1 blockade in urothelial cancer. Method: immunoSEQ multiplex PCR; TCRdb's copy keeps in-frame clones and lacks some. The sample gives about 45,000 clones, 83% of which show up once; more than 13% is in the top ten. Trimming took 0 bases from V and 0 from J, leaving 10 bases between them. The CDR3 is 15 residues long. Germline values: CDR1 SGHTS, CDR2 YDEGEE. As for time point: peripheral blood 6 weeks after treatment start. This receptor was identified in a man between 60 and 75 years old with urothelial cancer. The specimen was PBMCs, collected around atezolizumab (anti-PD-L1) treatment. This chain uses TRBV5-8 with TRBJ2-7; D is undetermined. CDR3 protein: CASSLGYPSSYEQYF. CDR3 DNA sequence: TGTGCCAGCAGCTTGGGATACCCCAGCTCCTACGAGCAGTACTTC.